This TCR beta chain was sequenced in a study of cytomegalovirus exposure and HLA in healthy donors. Findings and limits, study-wide: The study listed around 150 cytomegalovirus-associated TCR beta chains. Rare sequences made up most TCRs, while some public TCRs were found in many donors.

A remark on this clone: Its specificity is unknown.

The CDR3 is made up of 16 amino acids. Germline CDR1 is LNHDA and CDR2 is SQIVND (reference sequence). J gave up 4 bases and V 7 bases, and 11 bases lay outside the gene matches. PCR amplification relied on 60 Vbeta primers (plus 13 Jbeta primers). The assay was immunoSEQ multiplex PCR, and TCRdb's table has in-frame clones only and misses some. Found here are approximately 33,000 clones, around 53% of them singletons; the top ten hold 6.2%. The source is a woman aged 40 to 49 in good health and CMV-seropositive. This chain joins TRBV19 and TRBJ2-7, with 12 bases fitting TRBD2. Sample: PBMCs. The CDR3 DNA reads TGTGCCAGTACTACTCGGTGGACTAGCGGGAATTACGAGCAGTACTTC. Its translation is CASTTRWTSGNYEQYF.